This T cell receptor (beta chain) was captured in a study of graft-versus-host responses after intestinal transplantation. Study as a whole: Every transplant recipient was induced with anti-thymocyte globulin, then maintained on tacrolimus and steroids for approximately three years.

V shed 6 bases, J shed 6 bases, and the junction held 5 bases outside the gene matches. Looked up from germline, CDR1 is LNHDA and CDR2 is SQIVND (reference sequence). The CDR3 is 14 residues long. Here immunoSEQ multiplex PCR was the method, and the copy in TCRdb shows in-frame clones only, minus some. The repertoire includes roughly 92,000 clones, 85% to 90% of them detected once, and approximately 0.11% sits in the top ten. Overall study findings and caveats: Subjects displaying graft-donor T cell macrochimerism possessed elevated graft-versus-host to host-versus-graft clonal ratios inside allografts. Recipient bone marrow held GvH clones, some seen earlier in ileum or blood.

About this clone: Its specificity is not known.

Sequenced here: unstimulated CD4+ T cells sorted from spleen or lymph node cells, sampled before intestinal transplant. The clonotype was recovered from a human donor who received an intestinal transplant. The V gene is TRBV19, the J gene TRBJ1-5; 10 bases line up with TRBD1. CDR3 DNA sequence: TGTGCCAGTAGACCGGGACAGGGGAGTCAGCCCCAGCATTTT. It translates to CASRPGQGSQPQHF.